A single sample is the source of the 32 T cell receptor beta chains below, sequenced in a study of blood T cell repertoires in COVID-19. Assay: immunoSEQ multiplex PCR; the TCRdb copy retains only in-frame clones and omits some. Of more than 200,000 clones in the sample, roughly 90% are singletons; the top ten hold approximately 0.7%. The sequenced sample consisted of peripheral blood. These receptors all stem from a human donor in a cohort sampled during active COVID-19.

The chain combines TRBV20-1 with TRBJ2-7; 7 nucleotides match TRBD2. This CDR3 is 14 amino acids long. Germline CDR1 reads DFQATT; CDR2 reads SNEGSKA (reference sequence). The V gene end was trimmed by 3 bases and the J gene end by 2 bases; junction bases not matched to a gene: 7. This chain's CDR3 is CSASPGTKTYEQYF. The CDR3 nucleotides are TGCAGTGCTAGTCCCGGGACTAAAACCTACGAGCAGTACTTC.

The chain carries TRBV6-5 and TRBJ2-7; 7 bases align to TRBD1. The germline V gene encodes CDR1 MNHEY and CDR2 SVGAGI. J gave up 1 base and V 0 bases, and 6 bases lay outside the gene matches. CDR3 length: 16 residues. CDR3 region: CASSYSRDSPSYEQYF. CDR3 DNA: TGTGCCAGCAGTTACTCCCGGGACAGCCCTTCCTACGAGCAGTACTTC.

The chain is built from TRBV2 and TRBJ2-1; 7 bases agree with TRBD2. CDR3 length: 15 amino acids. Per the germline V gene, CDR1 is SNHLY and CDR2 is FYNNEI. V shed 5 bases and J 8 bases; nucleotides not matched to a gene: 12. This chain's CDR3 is CASSTIGAGVDEQFF. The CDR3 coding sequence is TGTGCCAGCAGTACCATCGGGGCGGGAGTGGATGAGCAGTTCTTC.

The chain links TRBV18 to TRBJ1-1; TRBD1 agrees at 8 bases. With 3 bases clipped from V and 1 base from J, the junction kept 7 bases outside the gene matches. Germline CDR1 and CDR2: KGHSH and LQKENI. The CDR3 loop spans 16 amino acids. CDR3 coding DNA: TGTGCCAGCTCACCCCAACAGGGGGAGGCGAACACTGAAGCTTTCTTT. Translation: CASSPQQGEANTEAFF.

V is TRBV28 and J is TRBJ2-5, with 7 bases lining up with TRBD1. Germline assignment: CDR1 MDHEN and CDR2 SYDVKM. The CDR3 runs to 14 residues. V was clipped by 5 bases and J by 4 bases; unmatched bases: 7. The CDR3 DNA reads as TGTGCCAGCAGTGTAGCGTCAGGGGGAGAGACCCAGTACTTC. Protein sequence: CASSVASGGETQYF.

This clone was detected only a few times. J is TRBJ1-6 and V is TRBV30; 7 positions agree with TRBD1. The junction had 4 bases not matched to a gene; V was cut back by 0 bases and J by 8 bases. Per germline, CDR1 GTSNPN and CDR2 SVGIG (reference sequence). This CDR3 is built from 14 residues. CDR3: CAWSVGQGDSPLHF. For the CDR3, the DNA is TGTGCCTGGAGTGTGGGGCAGGGGGATTCACCCCTCCACTTT.

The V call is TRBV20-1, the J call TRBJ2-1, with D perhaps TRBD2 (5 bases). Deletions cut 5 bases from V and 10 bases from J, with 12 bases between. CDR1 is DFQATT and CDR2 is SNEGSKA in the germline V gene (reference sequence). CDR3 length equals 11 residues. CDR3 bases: TGCAGTGCTGAGGAGGCACGGGAGCAGTTCTTC. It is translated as CSAEEAREQFF.

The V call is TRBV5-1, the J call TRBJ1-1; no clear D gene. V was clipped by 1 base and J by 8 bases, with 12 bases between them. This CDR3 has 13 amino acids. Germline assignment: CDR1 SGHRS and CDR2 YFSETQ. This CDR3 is CASSLRLIGEAFF. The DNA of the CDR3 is TGCGCCAGCAGCTTGCGGTTGATCGGGGAAGCTTTCTTT.

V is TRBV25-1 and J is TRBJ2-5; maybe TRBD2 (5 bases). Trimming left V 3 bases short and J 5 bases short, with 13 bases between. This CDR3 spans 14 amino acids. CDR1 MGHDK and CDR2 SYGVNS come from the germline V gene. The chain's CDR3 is CASSELVSGETQYF. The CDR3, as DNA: TGTGCCAGCAGTGAGCTTGTTTCGGGGGAGACCCAGTACTTC.

The CDR3 loop is CSASRQSDTEAFF. Written as DNA, the CDR3 is TGCAGCGCCTCAAGACAGTCTGACACTGAAGCTTTCTTT. The V call is TRBV29-1, the J call TRBJ1-1, with D perhaps TRBD1 (5 bases). This CDR3 spans 13 amino acids. Germline V gene data show CDR1 as SQVTM and CDR2 as ANQGSEA. Trimming stripped 7 bases from V and 3 bases from J, with 15 bases between.

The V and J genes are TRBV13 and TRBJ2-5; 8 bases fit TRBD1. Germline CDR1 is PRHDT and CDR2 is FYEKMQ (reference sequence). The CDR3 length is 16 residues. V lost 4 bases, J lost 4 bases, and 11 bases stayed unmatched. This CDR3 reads CASSSYTRTGSETQYF. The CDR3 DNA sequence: TGTGCCAGCAGCTCCTATACTAGGACAGGGTCAGAGACCCAGTACTTC.

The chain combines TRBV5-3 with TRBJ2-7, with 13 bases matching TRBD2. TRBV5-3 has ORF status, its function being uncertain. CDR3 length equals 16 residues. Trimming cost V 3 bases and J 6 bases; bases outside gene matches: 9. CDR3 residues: CARSSWTSGSGSEQYF. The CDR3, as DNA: TGTGCCAGAAGCTCGTGGACTAGCGGGAGTGGTAGCGAGCAGTACTTC.

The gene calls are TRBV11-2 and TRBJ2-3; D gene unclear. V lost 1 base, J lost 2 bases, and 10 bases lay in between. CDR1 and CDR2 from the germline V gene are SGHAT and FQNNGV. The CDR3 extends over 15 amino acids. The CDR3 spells CASSLVAGHTDTQYF. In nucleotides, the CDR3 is TGTGCCAGCAGCTTAGTCGCAGGCCACACAGATACGCAGTATTTT.

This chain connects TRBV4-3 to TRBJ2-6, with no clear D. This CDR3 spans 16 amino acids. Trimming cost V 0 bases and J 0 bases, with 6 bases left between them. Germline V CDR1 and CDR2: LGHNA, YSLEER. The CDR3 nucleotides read TGCGCCAGCAGCCAAGATTTGAGCTCTGGGGCCAACGTCCTGACTTTC. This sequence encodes CASSQDLSSGANVLTF.

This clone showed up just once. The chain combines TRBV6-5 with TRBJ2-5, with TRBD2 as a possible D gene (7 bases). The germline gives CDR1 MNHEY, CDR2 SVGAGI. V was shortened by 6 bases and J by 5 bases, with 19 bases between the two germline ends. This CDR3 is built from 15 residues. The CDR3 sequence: CASSTKGGGGETQYF. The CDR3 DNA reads TGTGCCAGCAGCACTAAGGGGGGGGGCGGTGAGACCCAGTACTTC.

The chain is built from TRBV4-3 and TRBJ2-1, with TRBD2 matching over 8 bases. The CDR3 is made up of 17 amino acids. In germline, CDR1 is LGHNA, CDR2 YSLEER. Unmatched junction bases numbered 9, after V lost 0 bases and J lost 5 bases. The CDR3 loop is CASSQDIRSGSDNEQFF. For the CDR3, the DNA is TGCGCCAGCAGCCAAGATATTAGAAGCGGGAGTGACAATGAGCAGTTCTTC.

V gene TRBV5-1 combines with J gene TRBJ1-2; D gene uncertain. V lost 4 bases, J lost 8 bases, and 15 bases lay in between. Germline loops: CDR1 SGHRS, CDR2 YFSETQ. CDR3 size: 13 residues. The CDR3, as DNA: TGCGCCAGCAGCCTCGGGGTATACGAAGGCTACACCTTC. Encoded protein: CASSLGVYEGYTF.

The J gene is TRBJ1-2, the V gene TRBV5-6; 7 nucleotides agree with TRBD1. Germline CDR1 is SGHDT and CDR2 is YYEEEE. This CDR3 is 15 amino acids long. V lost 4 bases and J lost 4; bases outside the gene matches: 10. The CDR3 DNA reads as TGTGCCAGCAGCGCCCTGGGGGACAGCCTCTATGGCTACACCTTC. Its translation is CASSALGDSLYGYTF.

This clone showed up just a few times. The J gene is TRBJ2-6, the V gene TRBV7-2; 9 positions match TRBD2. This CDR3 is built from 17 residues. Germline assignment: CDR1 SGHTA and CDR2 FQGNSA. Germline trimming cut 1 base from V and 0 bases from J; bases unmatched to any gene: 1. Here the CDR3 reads CASSLGGGASGANVLTF. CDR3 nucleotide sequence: TGTGCCAGCAGCTTAGGCGGGGGGGCCTCTGGGGCCAACGTCCTGACTTTC.

CDR3 nucleotide sequence: TGTGCCAGCAGCTTGGCAATTAACCGTGGGGAGGGCTACACCTTC. Encoded protein: CASSLAINRGEGYTF. The rearrangement uses TRBV5-4 and TRBJ1-2; D ambiguous. The CDR3 extends over 15 amino acids. CDR1 and CDR2 (germline): SGHNT, YYREEE (reference sequence). Trimming removed 0 bases at V and 8 bases at J, with 17 bases between.

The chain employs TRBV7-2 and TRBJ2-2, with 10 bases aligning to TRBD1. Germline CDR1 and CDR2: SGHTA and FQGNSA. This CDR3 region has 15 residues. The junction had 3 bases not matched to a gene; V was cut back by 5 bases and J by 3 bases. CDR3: CASSPGQGYTGELFF. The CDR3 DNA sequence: TGTGCCAGCAGCCCGGGACAGGGGTACACCGGGGAGCTGTTTTTT.

The CDR3: CASRTNRGVTEAFF. In DNA form, the CDR3 reads TGTGCCAGCAGAACAAACAGGGGCGTCACTGAAGCTTTCTTT. The genes are TRBV28 and TRBJ1-1; 7 bases agree with TRBD1. Germline assignment: CDR1 MDHEN and CDR2 SYDVKM. The CDR3 runs 14 residues. Trimming took 6 bases from V and 4 from J; bases not matched to a gene: 8.

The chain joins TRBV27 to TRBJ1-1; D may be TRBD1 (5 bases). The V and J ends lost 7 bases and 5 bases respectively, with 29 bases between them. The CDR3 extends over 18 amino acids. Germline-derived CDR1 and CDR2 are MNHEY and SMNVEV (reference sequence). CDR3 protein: CASTVRYDSTPGGTEAFF. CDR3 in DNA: TGTGCCAGCACGGTCCGGTATGATAGCACCCCCGGGGGGACTGAAGCTTTCTTT.

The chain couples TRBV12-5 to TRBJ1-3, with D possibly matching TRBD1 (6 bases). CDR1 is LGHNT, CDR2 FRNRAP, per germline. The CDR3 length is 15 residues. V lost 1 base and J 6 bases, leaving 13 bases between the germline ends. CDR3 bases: TGTGCTAGTGGTTTGGGGCGACAGGCCCTAAACACCATATATTTT. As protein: CASGLGRQALNTIYF.

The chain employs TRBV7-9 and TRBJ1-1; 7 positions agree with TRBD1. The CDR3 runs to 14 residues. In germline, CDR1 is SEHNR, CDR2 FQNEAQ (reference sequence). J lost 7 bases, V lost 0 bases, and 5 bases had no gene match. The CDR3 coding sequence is TGTGCCAGCAGCTTAGCGGCAGGGGGTTTTGAAGCTTTCTTT. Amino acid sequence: CASSLAAGGFEAFF.

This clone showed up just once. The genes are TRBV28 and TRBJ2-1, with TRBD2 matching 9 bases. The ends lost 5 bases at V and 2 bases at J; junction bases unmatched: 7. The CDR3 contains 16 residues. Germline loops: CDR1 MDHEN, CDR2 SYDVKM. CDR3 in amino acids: CASSPIAGEAYNEQFF. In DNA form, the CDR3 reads TGTGCCAGCAGTCCTATAGCGGGAGAAGCCTACAATGAGCAGTTCTTC.

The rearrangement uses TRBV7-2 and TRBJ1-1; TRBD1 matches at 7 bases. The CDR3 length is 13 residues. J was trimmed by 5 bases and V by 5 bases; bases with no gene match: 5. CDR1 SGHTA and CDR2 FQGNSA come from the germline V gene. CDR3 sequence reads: CASSRDRQTEAFF. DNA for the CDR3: TGTGCCAGCAGCCGGGACAGACAAACTGAAGCTTTCTTT.

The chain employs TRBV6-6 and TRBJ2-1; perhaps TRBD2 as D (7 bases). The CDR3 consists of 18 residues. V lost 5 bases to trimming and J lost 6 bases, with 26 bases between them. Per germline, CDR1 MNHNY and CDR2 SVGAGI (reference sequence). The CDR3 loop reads CASSQPAWGGAVTNEQFF. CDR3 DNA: TGTGCCAGCAGTCAACCCGCGTGGGGGGGGGCCGTAACCAATGAGCAGTTCTTC.

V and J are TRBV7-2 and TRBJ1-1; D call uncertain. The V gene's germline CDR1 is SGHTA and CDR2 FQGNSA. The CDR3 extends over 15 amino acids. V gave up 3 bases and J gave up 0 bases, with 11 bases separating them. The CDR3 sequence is CASSFWASLNTEAFF. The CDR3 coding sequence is TGTGCCAGCAGCTTTTGGGCCAGTCTGAACACTGAAGCTTTCTTT.

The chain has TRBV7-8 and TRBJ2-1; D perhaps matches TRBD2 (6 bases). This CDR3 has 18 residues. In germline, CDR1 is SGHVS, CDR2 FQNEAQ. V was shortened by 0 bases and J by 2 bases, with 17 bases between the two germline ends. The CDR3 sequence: CASSLAHIGGEAYNEQFF. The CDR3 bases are TGTGCCAGCAGCTTAGCCCACATCGGGGGAGAAGCCTACAATGAGCAGTTCTTC.

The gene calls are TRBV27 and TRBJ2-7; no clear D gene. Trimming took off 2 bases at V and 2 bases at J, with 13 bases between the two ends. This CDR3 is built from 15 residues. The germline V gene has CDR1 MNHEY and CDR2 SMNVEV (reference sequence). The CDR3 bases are TGTGCCAGCAGTTTAAATCCCGGCCAGGCCTACGAGCAGTACTTC. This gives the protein CASSLNPGQAYEQYF.

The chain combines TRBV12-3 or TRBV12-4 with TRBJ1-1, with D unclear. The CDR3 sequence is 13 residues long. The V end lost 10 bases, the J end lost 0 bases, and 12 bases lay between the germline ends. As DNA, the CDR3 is TGTGCCATCTCGCTTTCTATGAACACTGAAGCTTTCTTT. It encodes CAISLSMNTEAFF.